This T cell receptor (beta chain) stems from a study of OX40 agonist ivuxolimab in advanced cancers. Points on this clone: Its antigen remains unidentified.

Study-wide findings and caveats: Not determined was the antigen specificity of the expanded peripheral T cells.

Clones were read by immunoSEQ multiplex PCR, and TCRdb kept only the in-frame ones, dropping some. The sample yields around 58,000 clones, roughly 90% seen once. This clonotype was sampled from an adult with an advanced solid tumor such as melanoma, head and neck, liver or kidney cancer. This specimen was CD4+ or CD8+ T cells sorted from blood, taken in a trial of the OX40 agonist ivuxolimab.

The CDR3 loop is CASSDIRTGKDGYTF. The CDR3 DNA reads TGTGCCAGCAGTGATATCCGGACAGGGAAGGATGGCTACACCTTC. The chain has TRBV6-1 and TRBJ1-2; 8 nucleotides line up with TRBD1. This CDR3 comprises 15 residues. Germline V CDR1 and CDR2: MNHNS, SASEGT. V shed 3 bases, J shed 6 bases, and the junction held 9 bases outside the gene matches.